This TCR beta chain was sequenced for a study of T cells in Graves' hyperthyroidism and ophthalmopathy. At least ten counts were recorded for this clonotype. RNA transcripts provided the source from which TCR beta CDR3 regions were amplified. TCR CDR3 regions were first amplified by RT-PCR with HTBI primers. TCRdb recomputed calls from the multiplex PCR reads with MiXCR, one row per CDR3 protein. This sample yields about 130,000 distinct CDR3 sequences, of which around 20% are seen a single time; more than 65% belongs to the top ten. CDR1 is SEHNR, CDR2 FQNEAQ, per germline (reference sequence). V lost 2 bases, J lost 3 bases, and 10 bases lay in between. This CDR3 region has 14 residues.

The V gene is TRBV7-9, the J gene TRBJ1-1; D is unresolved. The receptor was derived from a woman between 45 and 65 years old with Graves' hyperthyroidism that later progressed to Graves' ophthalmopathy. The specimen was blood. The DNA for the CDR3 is TGTGCCAGCAGCTTATCTGCCCACCACACTGAAGCTTTCTTT. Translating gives CASSLSAHHTEAFF.